A single sample is the source of the 11 T cell receptor beta chains below, sequenced in a study of CD8 T cells in ankylosing spondylitis. TCRdb re-called the 5' RACE reads through MiXCR, storing one row per CDR3 protein. The sample shows some 240,000 distinct CDR3 sequences, more than 15% of them seen only once. The sequenced material came from blood, either unsorted or a sorted T cell fraction (not recorded which). These receptors were obtained from a male donor with ankylosing spondylitis or in good health (not recorded which).

This clonotype has just a few counts. V usage is TRBV7-9 and J usage is TRBJ2-1, with 12 bases lining up with TRBD2. Germline CDR1 and CDR2: SEHNR and FQNEAQ (reference sequence). V gave up 5 bases and J gave up 5 bases; unmatched junction bases: 10. There are 17 residues in the CDR3. The DNA for the CDR3 is TGTGCCAGCAGCCCCCAGACTAGCGGGAGTCTCCACAATGAGCAGTTCTTC. Amino acid sequence: CASSPQTSGSLHNEQFF.

This chain connects TRBV4-1 to TRBJ2-7; D ambiguous. Trimming pared 1 base from V and 0 bases from J, leaving 13 bases between. Germline loops: CDR1 MGHRA, CDR2 YSYEKL. The CDR3 is made up of 16 amino acids. This CDR3 is CASSQGPAVYSYEQYF. CDR3 DNA: TGCGCCAGCAGCCAAGGGCCGGCAGTTTACTCCTACGAGCAGTACTTC.

The chain combines TRBV7-9 with TRBJ2-7; 8 bases agree with TRBD1. V was clipped by 3 bases and J by 5 bases; unmatched bases: 6. The CDR3 consists of 14 residues. CDR1 is SEHNR, CDR2 FQNEAQ, per germline (reference sequence). For the CDR3, the DNA is TGTGCCAGCAGCTTCCAGGACAGGGTCGACGAGCAGTACTTC. Translated, it gives CASSFQDRVDEQYF.

There are many counts of this clonotype. This chain joins TRBV10-3 and TRBJ2-2; 9 nucleotides line up with TRBD1. Germline V gene sequence: CDR1 ENHRY, CDR2 SYGVKD. The CDR3 sequence is 16 residues long. The V gene end was trimmed by 3 bases and the J gene end by 3 bases; junction bases not matched to a gene: 5. The CDR3 sequence is CAISEWGQGDTGELFF. The CDR3 DNA reads as TGTGCCATCAGTGAATGGGGACAGGGAGACACCGGGGAGCTGTTTTTT.

This clonotype showed up many times. V usage is TRBV5-1 and J usage is TRBJ2-2, with D possibly matching TRBD2 (5 bases). Deletions cut 5 bases from V and 7 bases from J, with 12 bases between. Germline-derived CDR1 and CDR2 are SGHRS and YFSETQ. This CDR3 has 13 residues. CDR3 in DNA: TGCGCCAGCAGACCGCCGGCGGGCGGGGAGCTGTTTTTT. Translating it yields CASRPPAGGELFF.

V and J are TRBV7-6 and TRBJ2-2; 7 nucleotides line up with TRBD2. From germline, CDR1 is SGHVS and CDR2 FNYEAQ. Trimming removed 7 bases from V and 7 bases from J; junction bases left unmatched: 6. This CDR3 is built from 13 residues. Written as DNA, the CDR3 is TGTGCCAGCAACCCGGGAGGTAGCGGGGAGCTGTTTTTT. The encoded protein is CASNPGGSGELFF.

This clonotype was counted only a few times. The chain links TRBV4-3 to TRBJ1-2, with D perhaps matching TRBD1 (5 bases). CDR3 length equals 16 residues. Germline V gene sequence: CDR1 LGHNA, CDR2 YSLEER. V was pared by 0 bases and J by 5 bases, with 16 bases between. CDR3 coding DNA: TGCGCCAGCAGCCAAGAGGGGGACGCTGGTCGGTATGGCTACACCTTC. Amino acids: CASSQEGDAGRYGYTF.

This sequence joins TRBV9 and TRBJ2-2; D gene ambiguous. The CDR3 covers 17 residues. With 1 base removed from V and 4 bases from J, the gap between germline ends came to 17 bases. Germline values: CDR1 SGDLS, CDR2 YYNGEE. CDR3 sequence: CASSVLPEEPGTGELFF. As DNA, the CDR3 is TGTGCCAGCAGCGTACTCCCTGAGGAGCCGGGCACCGGGGAGCTGTTTTTT.

This clonotype occurred a few times. The gene calls are TRBV20-1 and TRBJ2-7; D is perhaps TRBD2 (5 bases). Trimming took 1 base from V and 3 from J, leaving 16 bases between them. From germline, CDR1 is DFQATT and CDR2 SNEGSKA (reference sequence). The CDR3 runs to 15 residues. CDR3 region: CSARAPEASFYEQYF. The CDR3 DNA reads TGCAGTGCTAGAGCCCCGGAGGCCAGTTTCTACGAGCAGTACTTC.

The chain links TRBV11-3 to TRBJ2-5, with D perhaps matching TRBD1 or TRBD2 (5 bases each). The germline V gene encodes CDR1 SGHNT and CDR2 YENEEA. The CDR3 contains 15 residues. Trimming took 4 bases from V and 4 from J, leaving 16 bases between them. CDR3 loop: CASSSREGEGETQYF. The DNA for the CDR3 is TGTGCCAGCAGCTCCAGGGAAGGCGAGGGAGAGACCCAGTACTTC.

The chain joins TRBV10-2 to TRBJ2-7, with TRBD1 matching over 10 bases. In germline, CDR1 is WSHSY, CDR2 SAAADI. This CDR3 spans 15 amino acids. J lost 6 bases, V lost 10 bases, and 15 bases had no gene match. For the CDR3, the DNA is TGCGCCACCAGAGACACCGGGACAGGGGTCGGCGAGCAGTACTTC. It yields the protein CATRDTGTGVGEQYF.